This T cell receptor (beta chain) appears in the sequencing data of a study of blood T cells in healthy people across ages. The study, taken as a whole, reports: Roughly linearly, TCR beta diversity per million T cells fell as age increased. Since the PBMCs were unsorted, naive and antigen-experienced cells could not be conclusively compared. It was the long-lived donors that had more naive CD4+ cells and higher diversity than aged donors.

The CDR3 consists of 12 residues. Looked up from germline, CDR1 is LGHNA and CDR2 is YNFKEQ. Primers used in a second PCR of roughly 6 to 12 cycles were a sample-barcoded 5' primer and a J-beta primer mix. TCRdb analysed the 5' RACE reads with MiXCR anew, one entry per CDR3 protein. Of over 300,000 distinct CDR3 sequences listed, about 55% are singletons. This clonotype was found once. Its antigen is not identified. Compared with germline, one end of the junction differs, possibly owing to a read error. J is TRBJ2-7 and V is TRBV4-2, with D perhaps matching TRBD1 or TRBD2 (5 bases each). Sequencing used blood. This clonotype was sampled from a man between 60 and 70 years old in good health. The CDR3 reads CTSSQEGPVQYF. The CDR3 DNA reads TGTACCAGCAGCCAAGAGGGGCCCGTGCAGTACTTC.